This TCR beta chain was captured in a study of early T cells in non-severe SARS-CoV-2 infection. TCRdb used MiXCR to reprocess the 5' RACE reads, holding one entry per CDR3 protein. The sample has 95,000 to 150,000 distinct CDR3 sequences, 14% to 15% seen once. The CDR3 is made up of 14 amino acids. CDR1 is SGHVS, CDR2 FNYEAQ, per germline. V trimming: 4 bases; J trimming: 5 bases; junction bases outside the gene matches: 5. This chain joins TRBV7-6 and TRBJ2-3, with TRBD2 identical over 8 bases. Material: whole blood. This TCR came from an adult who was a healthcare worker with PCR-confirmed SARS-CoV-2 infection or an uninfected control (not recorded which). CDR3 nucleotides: TGTGCCAGCAGCTCAGCGGGGGCTGGAGATACGCAGTATTTT. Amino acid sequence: CASSSAGAGDTQYF. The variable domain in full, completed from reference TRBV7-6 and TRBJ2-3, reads GAGVSQSPRYKVTKRGQDVALRCDPISGHVSLYWYRQALGQGPEFLTYFNYEAQQDKSGLPNDRFSAERPEGSISTLTIQRTEQRDSAMYRCASSSAGAGDTQYFGPGTRLTVL.